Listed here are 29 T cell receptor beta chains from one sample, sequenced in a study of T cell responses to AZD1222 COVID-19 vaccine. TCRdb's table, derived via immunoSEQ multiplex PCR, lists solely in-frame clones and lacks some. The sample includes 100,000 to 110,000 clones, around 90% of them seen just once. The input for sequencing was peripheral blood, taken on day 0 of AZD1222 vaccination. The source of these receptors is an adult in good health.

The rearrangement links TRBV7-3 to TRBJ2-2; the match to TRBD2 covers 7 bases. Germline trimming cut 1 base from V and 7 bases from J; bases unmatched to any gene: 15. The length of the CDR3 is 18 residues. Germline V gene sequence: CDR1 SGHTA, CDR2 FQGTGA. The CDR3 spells CASSLRSSGGTTLGELFF. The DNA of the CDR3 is TGTGCCAGCAGCTTAAGGTCTAGCGGAGGGACCACCCTCGGGGAGCTGTTTTTT.

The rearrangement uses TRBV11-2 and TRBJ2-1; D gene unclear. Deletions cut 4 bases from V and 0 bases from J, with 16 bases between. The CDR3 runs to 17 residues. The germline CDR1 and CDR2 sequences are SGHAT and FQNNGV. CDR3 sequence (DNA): TGTGCCAGCAGCTCGTTAAGAGTGAGAGGCTCCTACAATGAGCAGTTCTTC. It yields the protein CASSSLRVRGSYNEQFF.

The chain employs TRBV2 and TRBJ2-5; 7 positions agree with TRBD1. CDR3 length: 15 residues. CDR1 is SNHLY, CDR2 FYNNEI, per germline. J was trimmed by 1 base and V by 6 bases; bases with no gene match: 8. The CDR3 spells CASSQGTVAQETQYF. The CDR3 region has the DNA TGTGCCAGCAGCCAAGGGACAGTGGCCCAAGAGACCCAGTACTTC.

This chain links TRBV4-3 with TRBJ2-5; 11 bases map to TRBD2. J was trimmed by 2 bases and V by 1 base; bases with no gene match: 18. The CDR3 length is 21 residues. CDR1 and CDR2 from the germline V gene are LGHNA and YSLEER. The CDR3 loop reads CASSQGVLAGGQPVNQETQYF. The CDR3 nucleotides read TGCGCCAGCAGCCAAGGTGTGCTAGCGGGAGGTCAGCCAGTAAATCAAGAGACCCAGTACTTC.

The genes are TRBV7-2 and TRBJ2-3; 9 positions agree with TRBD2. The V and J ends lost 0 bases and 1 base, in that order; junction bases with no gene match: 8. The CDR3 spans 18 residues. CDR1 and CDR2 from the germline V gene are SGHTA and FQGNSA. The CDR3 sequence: CASSLAFLAGVGTDTQYF. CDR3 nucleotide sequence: TGTGCCAGCAGCTTAGCCTTTTTAGCGGGAGTGGGCACAGATACGCAGTATTTT.

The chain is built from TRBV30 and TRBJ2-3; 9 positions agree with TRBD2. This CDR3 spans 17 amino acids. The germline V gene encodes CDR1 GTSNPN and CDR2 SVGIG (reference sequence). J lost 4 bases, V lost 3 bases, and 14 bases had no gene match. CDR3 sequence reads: CAWRHPSGLAGSDTQYF. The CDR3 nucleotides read TGTGCCTGGAGACACCCCTCCGGGCTAGCGGGATCAGATACGCAGTATTTT.

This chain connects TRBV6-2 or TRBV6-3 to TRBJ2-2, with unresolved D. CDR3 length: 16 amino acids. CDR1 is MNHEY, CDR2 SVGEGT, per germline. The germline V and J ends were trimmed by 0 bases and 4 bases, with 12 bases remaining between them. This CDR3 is CASSYSPDWITGELFF. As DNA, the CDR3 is TGTGCCAGCAGTTACTCACCGGATTGGATCACCGGGGAGCTGTTTTTT.

The CDR3 coding sequence is TGCGCCAGCAGCTTGGCACAGCGGGTTCCCACCGGGGAGCTGTTTTTT. Translated, it gives CASSLAQRVPTGELFF. This sequence joins TRBV5-1 and TRBJ2-2, with D possibly TRBD2 on 6 matching bases. The germline V gene encodes CDR1 SGHRS and CDR2 YFSETQ. V dropped 0 bases and J dropped 4 bases, with 13 bases sitting between them. The CDR3 has 16 amino acids.

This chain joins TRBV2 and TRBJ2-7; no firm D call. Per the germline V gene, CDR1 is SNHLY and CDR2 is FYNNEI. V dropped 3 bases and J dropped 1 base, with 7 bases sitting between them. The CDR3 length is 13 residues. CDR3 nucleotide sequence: TGTGCCAGCAGTGAGCGTTGGTCCTACGAGCAGTACTTC. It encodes CASSERWSYEQYF.

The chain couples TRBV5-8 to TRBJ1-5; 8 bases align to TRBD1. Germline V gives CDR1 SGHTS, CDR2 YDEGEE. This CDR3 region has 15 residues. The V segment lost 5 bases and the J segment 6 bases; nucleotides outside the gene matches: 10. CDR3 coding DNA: TGTGCCAGCAGTCCAACCACAGGGGGGACTCAGCCCCAGCATTTT. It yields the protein CASSPTTGGTQPQHF.

Here the CDR3 DNA reads TGTGCCTTGAAGGGACAGGGGCACACAGATACGCAGTATTTT. It specifies CALKGQGHTDTQYF. The chain employs TRBV6-5 and TRBJ2-3; 10 nucleotides agree with TRBD1. Germline CDR1 MNHEY, CDR2 SVGAGI. The V segment lost 11 bases and the J segment 2 bases; nucleotides outside the gene matches: 7. The CDR3 has 14 amino acids.

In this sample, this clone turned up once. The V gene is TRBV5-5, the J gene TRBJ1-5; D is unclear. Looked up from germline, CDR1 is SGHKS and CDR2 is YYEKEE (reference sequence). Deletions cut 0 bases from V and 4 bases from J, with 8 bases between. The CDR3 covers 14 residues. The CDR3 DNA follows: TGTGCCAGCAGCTTGGGTGGCCTTAATCAGCCCCAGCATTTT. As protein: CASSLGGLNQPQHF.

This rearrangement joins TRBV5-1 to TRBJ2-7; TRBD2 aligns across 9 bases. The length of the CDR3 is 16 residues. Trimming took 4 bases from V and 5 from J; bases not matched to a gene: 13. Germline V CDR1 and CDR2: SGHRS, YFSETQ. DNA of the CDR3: TGCGCCAGCAGCCCCCTCGGGCGGGAGGGCATAAACGAGCAGTACTTC. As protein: CASSPLGREGINEQYF.

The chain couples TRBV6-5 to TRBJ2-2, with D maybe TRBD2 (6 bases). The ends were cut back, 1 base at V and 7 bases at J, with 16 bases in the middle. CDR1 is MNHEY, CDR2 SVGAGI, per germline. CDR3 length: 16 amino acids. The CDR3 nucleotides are TGTGCCAGCAGTTACTGGCGGGACCCCTCGGGCGGGGAGCTGTTTTTT. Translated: CASSYWRDPSGGELFF.

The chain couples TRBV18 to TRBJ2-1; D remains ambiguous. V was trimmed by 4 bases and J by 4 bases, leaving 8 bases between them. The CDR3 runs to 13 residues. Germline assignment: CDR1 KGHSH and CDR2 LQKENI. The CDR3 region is CASSQGIYNEQFF. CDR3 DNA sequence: TGTGCCAGCTCACAGGGAATTTACAATGAGCAGTTCTTC. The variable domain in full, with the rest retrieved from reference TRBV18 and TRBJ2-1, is NAGVMQNPRHLVRRRGQEARLRCSPMKGHSHVYWYRQLPEEGLKFMVYLQKENIIDESGMPKERFSAEFPKEGPSILRIQQVVRGDSAAYFCASSQGIYNEQFFGPGTRLTVL.

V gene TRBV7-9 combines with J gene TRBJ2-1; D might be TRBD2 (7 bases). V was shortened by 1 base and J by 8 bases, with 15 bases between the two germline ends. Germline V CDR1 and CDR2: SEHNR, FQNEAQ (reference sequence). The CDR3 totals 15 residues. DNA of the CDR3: TGTGCCAGCAGCTTAGTAGGGGGGGTTGTCGATGAGCAGTTCTTC. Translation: CASSLVGGVVDEQFF.

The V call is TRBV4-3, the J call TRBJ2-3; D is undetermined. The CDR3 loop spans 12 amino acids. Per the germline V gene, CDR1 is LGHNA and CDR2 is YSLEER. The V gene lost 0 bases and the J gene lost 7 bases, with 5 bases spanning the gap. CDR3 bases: TGCGCCAGCAGCCAAGATGCGAATACGCAGTATTTT. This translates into CASSQDANTQYF.

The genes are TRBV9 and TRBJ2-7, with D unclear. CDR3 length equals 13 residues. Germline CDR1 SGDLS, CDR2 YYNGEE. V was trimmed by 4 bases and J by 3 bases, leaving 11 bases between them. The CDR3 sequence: CASSPGSLYEQYF. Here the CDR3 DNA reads TGTGCCAGCAGCCCCGGTTCCCTCTACGAGCAGTACTTC.

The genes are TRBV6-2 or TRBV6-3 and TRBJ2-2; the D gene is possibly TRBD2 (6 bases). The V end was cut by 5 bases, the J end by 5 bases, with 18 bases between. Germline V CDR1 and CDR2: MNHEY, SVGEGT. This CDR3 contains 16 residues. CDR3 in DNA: TGTGCCAGCAGTCTCTCGGACTACCTGGGGACCGGGGAGCTGTTTTTT. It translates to CASSLSDYLGTGELFF.

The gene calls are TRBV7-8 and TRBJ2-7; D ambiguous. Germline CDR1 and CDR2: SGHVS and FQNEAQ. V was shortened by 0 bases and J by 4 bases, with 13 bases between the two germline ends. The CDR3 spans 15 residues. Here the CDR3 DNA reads TGTGCCAGCAGCTTAGCGGTGGCGTGGGAATACGAGCAGTACTTC. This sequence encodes CASSLAVAWEYEQYF.

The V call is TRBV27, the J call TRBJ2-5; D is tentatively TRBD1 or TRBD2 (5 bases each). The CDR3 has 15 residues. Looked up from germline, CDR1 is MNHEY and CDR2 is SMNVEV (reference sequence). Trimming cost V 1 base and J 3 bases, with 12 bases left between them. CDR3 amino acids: CASSLLRGSKETQYF. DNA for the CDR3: TGTGCCAGCAGTTTATTGAGGGGAAGTAAAGAGACCCAGTACTTC.

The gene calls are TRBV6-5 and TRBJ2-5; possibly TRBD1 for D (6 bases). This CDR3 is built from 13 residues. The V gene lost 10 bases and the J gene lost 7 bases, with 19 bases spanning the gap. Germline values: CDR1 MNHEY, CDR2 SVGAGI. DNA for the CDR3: TGTGCCACCGCCACCACAGGGTACGGGACCCAGTACTTC. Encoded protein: CATATTGYGTQYF.

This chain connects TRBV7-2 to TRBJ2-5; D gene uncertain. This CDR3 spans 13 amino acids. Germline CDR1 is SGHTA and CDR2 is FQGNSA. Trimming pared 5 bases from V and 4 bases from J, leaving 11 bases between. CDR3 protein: CASSLLNGETQYF. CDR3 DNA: TGTGCCAGCAGCCTCCTGAATGGAGAGACCCAGTACTTC.

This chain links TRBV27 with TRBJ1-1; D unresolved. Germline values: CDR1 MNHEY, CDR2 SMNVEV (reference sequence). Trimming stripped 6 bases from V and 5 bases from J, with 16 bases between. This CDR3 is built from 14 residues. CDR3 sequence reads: CASRTFTGKTEAFF. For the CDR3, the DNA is TGTGCCAGCAGGACATTTACTGGAAAGACTGAAGCTTTCTTT.

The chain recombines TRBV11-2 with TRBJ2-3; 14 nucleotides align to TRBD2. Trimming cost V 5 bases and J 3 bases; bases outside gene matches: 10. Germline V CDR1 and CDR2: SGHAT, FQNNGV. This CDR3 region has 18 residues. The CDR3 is CASSDGLAGGDRTDTQYF. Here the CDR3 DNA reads TGTGCCAGCAGCGACGGACTAGCGGGAGGAGACCGTACAGATACGCAGTATTTT.

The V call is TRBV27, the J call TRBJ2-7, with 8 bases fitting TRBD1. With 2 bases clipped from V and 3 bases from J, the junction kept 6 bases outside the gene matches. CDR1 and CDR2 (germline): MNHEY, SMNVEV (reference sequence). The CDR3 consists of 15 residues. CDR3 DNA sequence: TGTGCCAGCAGTTTAGCAGGGGGCGTCTTCTACGAGCAGTACTTC. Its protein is CASSLAGGVFYEQYF.

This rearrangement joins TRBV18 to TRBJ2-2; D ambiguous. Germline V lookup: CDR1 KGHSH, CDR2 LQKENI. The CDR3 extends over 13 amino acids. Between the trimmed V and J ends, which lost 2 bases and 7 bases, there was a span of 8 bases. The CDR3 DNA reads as TGTGCCAGCTCACCAGGGTCTGGCGGGGAGCTGTTTTTT. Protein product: CASSPGSGGELFF. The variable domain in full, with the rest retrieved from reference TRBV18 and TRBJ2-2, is NAGVMQNPRHLVRRRGQEARLRCSPMKGHSHVYWYRQLPEEGLKFMVYLQKENIIDESGMPKERFSAEFPKEGPSILRIQQVVRGDSAAYFCASSPGSGGELFFGEGSRLTVL.

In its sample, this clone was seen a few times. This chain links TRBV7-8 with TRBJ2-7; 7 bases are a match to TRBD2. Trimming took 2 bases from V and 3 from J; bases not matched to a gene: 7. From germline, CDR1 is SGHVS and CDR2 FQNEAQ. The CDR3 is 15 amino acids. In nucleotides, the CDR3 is TGTGCCAGCAGCTTAAGGGACTACTCGCACTACGAGCAGTACTTC. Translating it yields CASSLRDYSHYEQYF.

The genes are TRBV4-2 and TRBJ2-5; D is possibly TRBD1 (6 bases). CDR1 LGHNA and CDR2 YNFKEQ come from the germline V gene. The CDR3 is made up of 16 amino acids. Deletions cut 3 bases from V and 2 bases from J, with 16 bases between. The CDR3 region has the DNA TGTGCCAGCAGCCAGGGGGCGATGGGCCTACAAGAGACCCAGTACTTC. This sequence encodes CASSQGAMGLQETQYF.